Listed here are 13 T cell receptor beta chains from one sample, sequenced in a study of cytomegalovirus exposure and HLA in healthy donors. The PCR made use of 60 Vbeta and 13 Jbeta primers. Clones were read by immunoSEQ multiplex PCR, and TCRdb kept only the in-frame ones, dropping some. The sample gives around 140,000 clones, approximately 82% of which show up once; roughly 3.1% is in the top ten. Input material: PBMCs. Every receptor here comes from a man aged 18 to 29 in good health and CMV-seropositive.

The chain couples TRBV11-3 to TRBJ2-2, with D tentatively TRBD1 (5 bases). The V gene's germline CDR1 is SGHNT and CDR2 YENEEA. The CDR3 sequence is 14 residues long. The ends were cut back, 7 bases at V and 0 bases at J, with 9 bases in the middle. As DNA, the CDR3 is TGTGCCAGCAAGAAGGGGACGAACACCGGGGAGCTGTTTTTT. This gives the protein CASKKGTNTGELFF.

The chain couples TRBV4-2 to TRBJ2-7; D remains ambiguous. V was trimmed by 0 bases and J by 6 bases, leaving 18 bases between them. The CDR3 extends over 16 amino acids. Germline lookup yields CDR1 LGHNA and CDR2 YNFKEQ. Here the CDR3 reads CASSQEASPLIAEQYF. DNA of the CDR3: TGTGCCAGCAGCCAAGAAGCCAGCCCTTTAATAGCCGAGCAGTACTTC.

The chain employs TRBV5-1 and TRBJ2-1, with D perhaps matching TRBD2 (6 bases). Germline CDR1 and CDR2: SGHRS and YFSETQ. V dropped 0 bases and J dropped 0 bases, with 13 bases sitting between them. This CDR3 has 17 residues. The DNA of the CDR3 is TGCGCCAGCAGCTTGGGTCCACGGGAGAGCTCCTACAATGAGCAGTTCTTC. Protein sequence: CASSLGPRESSYNEQFF. Supplemented by reference TRBV5-1 and TRBJ2-1, the full variable domain reads KAGVTQTPRYLIKTRGQQVTLSCSPISGHRSVSWYQQTPGQGLQFLFEYFSETQRNKGNFPGRFSGRQFSNSRSEMNVSTLELGDSALYLCASSLGPRESSYNEQFFGPGTRLTVL.

Turning to this clone: Distinct nucleotide sequences in the sample also encode this CDR3. The chain links TRBV19 to TRBJ1-1; D is uncertain. V lost 1 base, J lost 1 base, and 4 bases lay in between. Per the germline V gene, CDR1 is LNHDA and CDR2 is SQIVND (reference sequence). The CDR3 length is 13 residues. The DNA for the CDR3 is TGTGCCAGTAGTATAGGGAGGAACACTGAAGCTTTCTTT. It encodes CASSIGRNTEAFF.

The chain uses TRBV5-1 and TRBJ2-2; 8 bases are a match to TRBD1. Trimming cost V 4 bases and J 7 bases; bases outside gene matches: 9. The germline V gene encodes CDR1 SGHRS and CDR2 YFSETQ. The CDR3 has 15 residues. CDR3 amino acids: CASSLPQGADGELFF. DNA for the CDR3: TGCGCCAGCAGCCTGCCCCAGGGGGCGGACGGGGAGCTGTTTTTT. Using reference TRBV5-1 and TRBJ2-2 for the parts outside the CDR3, the full variable domain is KAGVTQTPRYLIKTRGQQVTLSCSPISGHRSVSWYQQTPGQGLQFLFEYFSETQRNKGNFPGRFSGRQFSNSRSEMNVSTLELGDSALYLCASSLPQGADGELFFGEGSRLTVL.

This clone was found once. CDR3 amino acids: CASSFQGVTDTQYF. As DNA, the CDR3 is TGTGCCAGCAGTTTCCAGGGGGTGACAGATACGCAGTATTTT. The chain recombines TRBV27 with TRBJ2-3; TRBD1 aligns across 7 bases. Germline CDR1 is MNHEY and CDR2 is SMNVEV (reference sequence). V shed 3 bases and J 3 bases; nucleotides not matched to a gene: 3. CDR3 size: 14 residues.

The chain recombines TRBV30 with TRBJ2-7, with a tentative D call TRBD1 (6 bases). The CDR3 sequence is 12 residues long. The ends were cut back, 6 bases at V and 3 bases at J, with 12 bases in the middle. Per the germline V gene, CDR1 is GTSNPN and CDR2 is SVGIG (reference sequence). The CDR3 nucleotides read TGTGCCTGCTCCCAGGGGAACTACGAGCAGTACTTC. The encoded protein is CACSQGNYEQYF.

This chain connects TRBV7-9 to TRBJ2-5, with D unresolved. Looked up from germline, CDR1 is SEHNR and CDR2 is FQNEAQ (reference sequence). Trimming pared 1 base from V and 0 bases from J, leaving 9 bases between. The CDR3 runs to 15 residues. The CDR3 nucleotides read TGTGCCAGCAGCTTAGAGTCGCGGTACCAAGAGACCCAGTACTTC. Encoded protein: CASSLESRYQETQYF.

J is TRBJ1-2 and V is TRBV4-1; D gene unclear. The CDR3 is 13 amino acids. The ends were cut back, 0 bases at V and 8 bases at J, with 10 bases in the middle. Germline V lookup: CDR1 MGHRA, CDR2 YSYEKL. CDR3 region: CASSQDGTAGYTF. CDR3 DNA: TGCGCCAGCAGCCAAGACGGTACAGCCGGCTACACCTTC.

The rearrangement uses TRBV19 and TRBJ2-1, with 7 bases matching TRBD2. In germline, CDR1 is LNHDA, CDR2 SQIVND (reference sequence). V gave up 0 bases and J gave up 0 bases; unmatched junction bases: 5. The CDR3 covers 17 residues. The CDR3 protein is CASSIDLRTSSYNEQFF. In DNA form, the CDR3 reads TGTGCCAGTAGTATAGATCTGAGGACTAGCTCCTACAATGAGCAGTTCTTC. Complete variable domain (other parts from reference TRBV19 and TRBJ2-1): DGGITQSPKYLFRKEGQNVTLSCEQNLNHDAMYWYRQDPGQGLRLIYYSQIVNDFQKGDIAEGYSVSREKKESFPLTVTSAQKNPTAFYLCASSIDLRTSSYNEQFFGPGTRLTVL.

V is TRBV27 and J is TRBJ2-7; D might be TRBD1 (7 bases). This CDR3 spans 16 amino acids. Trimming shortened V by 4 bases and J by 2 bases, and 18 bases separated the two germline ends. The germline gives CDR1 MNHEY, CDR2 SMNVEV (reference sequence). CDR3 residues: CASSSPRRDSPYEQYF. The CDR3, as DNA: TGTGCCAGCAGTTCCCCGAGGCGGGACAGTCCCTACGAGCAGTACTTC.

The chain uses TRBV29-1 and TRBJ2-2, with D uncertain. CDR1 SQVTM and CDR2 ANQGSEA come from the germline V gene. CDR3 length: 12 residues. Trimming cost V 3 bases and J 0 bases, with 2 bases left between them. The CDR3 region has the DNA TGCAGCGTTGACACGAACACCGGGGAGCTGTTTTTT. Protein product: CSVDTNTGELFF.

The chain has TRBV5-1 and TRBJ2-7; tentative D call: TRBD2 (6 bases). The length of the CDR3 is 13 residues. Germline lookup yields CDR1 SGHRS and CDR2 YFSETQ. Trimming removed 0 bases from V and 6 bases from J, with 10 bases in between. Here the CDR3 DNA reads TGCGCCAGCAGCTTGGGGGGAGGTACCGAGCAGTACTTC. It is translated as CASSLGGGTEQYF.